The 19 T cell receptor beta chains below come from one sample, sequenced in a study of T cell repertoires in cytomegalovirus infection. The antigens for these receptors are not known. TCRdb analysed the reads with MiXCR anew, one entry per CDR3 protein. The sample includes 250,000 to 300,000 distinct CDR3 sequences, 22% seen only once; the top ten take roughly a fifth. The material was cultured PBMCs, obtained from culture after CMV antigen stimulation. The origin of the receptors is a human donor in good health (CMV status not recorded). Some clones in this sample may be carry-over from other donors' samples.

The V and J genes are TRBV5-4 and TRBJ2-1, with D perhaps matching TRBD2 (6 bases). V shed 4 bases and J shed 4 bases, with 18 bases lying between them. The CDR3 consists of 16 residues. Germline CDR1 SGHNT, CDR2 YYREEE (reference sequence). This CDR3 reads CASSSIRDSRYNEQFF. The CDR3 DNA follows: TGTGCCAGCAGCAGTATACGGGACTCCCGATACAATGAGCAGTTCTTC.

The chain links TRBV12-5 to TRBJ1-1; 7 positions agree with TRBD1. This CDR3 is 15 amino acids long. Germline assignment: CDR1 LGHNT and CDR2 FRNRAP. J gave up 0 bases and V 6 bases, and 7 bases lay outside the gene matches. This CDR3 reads CASGGTAYMNTEAFF. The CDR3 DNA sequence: TGTGCTAGTGGGGGGACAGCCTACATGAACACTGAAGCTTTCTTT.

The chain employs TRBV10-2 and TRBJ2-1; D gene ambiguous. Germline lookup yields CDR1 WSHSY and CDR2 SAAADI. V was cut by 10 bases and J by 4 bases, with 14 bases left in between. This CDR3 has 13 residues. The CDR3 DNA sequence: TGCGCCACCCTTCTGGGCGGATACAATGAGCAGTTCTTC. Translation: CATLLGGYNEQFF.

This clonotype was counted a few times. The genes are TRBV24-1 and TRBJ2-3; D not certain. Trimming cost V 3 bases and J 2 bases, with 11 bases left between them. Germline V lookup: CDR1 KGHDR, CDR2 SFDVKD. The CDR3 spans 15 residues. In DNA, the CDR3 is TGTGCCACCAGTGATCTTGACCGAGTCACAGATACGCAGTATTTT. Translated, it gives CATSDLDRVTDTQYF.

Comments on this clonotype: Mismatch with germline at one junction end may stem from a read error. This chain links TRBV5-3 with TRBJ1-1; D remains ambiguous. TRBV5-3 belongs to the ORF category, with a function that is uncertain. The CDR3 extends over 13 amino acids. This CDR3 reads CASSLELTVGVFF. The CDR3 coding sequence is TGTGCCAGCAGCTTGGAACTTACGGTTGGGGTTTTCTTT.

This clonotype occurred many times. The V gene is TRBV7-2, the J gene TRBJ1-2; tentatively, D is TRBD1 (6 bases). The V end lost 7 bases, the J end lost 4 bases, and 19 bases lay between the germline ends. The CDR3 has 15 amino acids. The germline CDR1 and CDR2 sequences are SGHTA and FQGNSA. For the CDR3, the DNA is TGTGCCAGCACCTCGGAGGGGGGGCGCGCCTATGGCTACACCTTC. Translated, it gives CASTSEGGRAYGYTF.

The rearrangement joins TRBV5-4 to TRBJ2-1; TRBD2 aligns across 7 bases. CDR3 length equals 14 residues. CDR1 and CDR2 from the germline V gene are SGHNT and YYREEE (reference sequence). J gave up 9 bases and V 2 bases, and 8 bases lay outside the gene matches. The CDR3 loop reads CASSFVETSSEQFF. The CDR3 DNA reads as TGTGCCAGCAGCTTTGTAGAGACTAGCTCTGAGCAGTTCTTC.

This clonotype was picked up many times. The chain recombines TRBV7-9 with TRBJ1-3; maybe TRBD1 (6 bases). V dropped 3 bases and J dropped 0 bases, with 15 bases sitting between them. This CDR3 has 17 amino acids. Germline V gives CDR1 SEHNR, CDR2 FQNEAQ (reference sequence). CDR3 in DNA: TGTGCCAGCAGCTTGGGGGCCGGGGACCCCTCTGGAAACACCATATATTTT. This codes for CASSLGAGDPSGNTIYF. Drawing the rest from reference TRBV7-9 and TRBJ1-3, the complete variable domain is DTGVSQNPRHKITKRGQNVTFRCDPISEHNRLYWYRQTLGQGPEFLTYFQNEAQLEKSRLLSDRFSAERPKGSFSTLEIQRTEQGDSAMYLCASSLGAGDPSGNTIYFGEGSWLTVV.

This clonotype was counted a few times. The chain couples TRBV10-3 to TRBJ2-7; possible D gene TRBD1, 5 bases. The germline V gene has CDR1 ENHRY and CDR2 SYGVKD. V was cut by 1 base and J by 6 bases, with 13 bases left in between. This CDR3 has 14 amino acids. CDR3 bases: TGTGCCATCAGTGAGTTTAGGGGAAGAGGCGAGCAGTACGTC. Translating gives CAISEFRGRGEQYV.

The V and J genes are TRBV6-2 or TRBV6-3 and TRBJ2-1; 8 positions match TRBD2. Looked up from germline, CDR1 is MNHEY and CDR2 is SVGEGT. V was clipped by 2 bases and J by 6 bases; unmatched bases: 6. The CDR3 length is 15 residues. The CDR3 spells CASSYVQRGINEQFF. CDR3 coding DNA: TGTGCCAGCAGTTACGTCCAGCGGGGGATCAATGAGCAGTTCTTC.

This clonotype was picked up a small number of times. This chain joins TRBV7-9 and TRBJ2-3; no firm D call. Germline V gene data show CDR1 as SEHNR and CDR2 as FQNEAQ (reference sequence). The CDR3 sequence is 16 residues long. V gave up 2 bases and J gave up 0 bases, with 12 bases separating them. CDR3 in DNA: TGTGCCAGCAGCTTATTAGGGCAAGGGAGCACAGATACGCAGTATTTT. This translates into CASSLLGQGSTDTQYF.

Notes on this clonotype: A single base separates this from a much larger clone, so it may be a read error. The CDR3 protein is CASGPGPRGRALHF. The CDR3 bases are TGTGCCAGCGGCCCAGGTCCACGGGGAAGAGCCCTCCACTTT. The chain combines TRBV7-2 with TRBJ1-6, with D hard to call. This CDR3 spans 14 amino acids. The V gene's germline CDR1 is SGHTA and CDR2 FQGNSA. Trimming shortened V by 8 bases and J by 14 bases, and 22 bases separated the two germline ends. Variable domain in full (rest from reference TRBV7-2 and TRBJ1-6): GAGVSQSPSNKVTEKGKDVELRCDPISGHTALYWYRQSLGQGLEFLIYFQGNSAPDKSGLPSDRFSAERTGGSVSTLTIQRTQQEDSAVYLCASGPGPRGRALHFGNGTRLTVT.

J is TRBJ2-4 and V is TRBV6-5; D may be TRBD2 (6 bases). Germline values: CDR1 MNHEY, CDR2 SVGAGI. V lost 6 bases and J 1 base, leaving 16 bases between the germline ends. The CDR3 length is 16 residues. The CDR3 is CASSLGSRAAKNIQYF. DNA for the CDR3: TGTGCCAGCAGCCTCGGGAGTAGGGCGGCCAAAAACATTCAGTACTTC.

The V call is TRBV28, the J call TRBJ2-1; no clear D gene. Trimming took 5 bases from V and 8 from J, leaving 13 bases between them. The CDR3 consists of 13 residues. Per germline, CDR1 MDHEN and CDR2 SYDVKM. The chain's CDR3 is CASSPFRDYEQFF. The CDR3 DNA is TGTGCCAGCAGTCCCTTCCGAGACTATGAGCAGTTCTTC.

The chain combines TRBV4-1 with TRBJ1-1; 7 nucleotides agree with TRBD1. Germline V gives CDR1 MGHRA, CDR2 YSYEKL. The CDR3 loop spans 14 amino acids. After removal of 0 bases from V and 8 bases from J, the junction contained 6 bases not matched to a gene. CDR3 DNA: TGCGCCAGCAGCCAAGAAGGGCAGACAGGGGAAGCTTTCTTT. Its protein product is CASSQEGQTGEAFF.

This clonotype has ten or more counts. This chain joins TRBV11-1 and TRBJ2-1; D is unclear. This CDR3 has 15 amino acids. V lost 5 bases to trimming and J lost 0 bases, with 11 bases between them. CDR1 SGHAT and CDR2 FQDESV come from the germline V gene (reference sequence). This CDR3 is CASSDWVSSYNEQFF. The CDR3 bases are TGTGCCAGCAGCGACTGGGTAAGCTCCTACAATGAGCAGTTCTTC.

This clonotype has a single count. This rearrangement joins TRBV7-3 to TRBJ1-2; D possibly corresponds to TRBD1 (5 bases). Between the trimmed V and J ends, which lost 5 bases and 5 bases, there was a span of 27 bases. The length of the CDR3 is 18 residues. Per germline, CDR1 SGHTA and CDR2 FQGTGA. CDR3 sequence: CASSEDHNFGGTAYGYTF. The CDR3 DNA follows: TGTGCCAGCAGCGAAGATCACAATTTCGGGGGGACTGCATATGGCTACACCTTC.

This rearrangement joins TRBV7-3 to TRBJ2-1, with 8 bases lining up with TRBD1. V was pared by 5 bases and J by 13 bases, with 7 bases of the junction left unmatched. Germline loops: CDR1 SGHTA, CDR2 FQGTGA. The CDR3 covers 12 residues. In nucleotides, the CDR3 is TGTGCCAGCAGCCCTGACAGGGGAGAACAGTTCTTC. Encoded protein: CASSPDRGEQFF.

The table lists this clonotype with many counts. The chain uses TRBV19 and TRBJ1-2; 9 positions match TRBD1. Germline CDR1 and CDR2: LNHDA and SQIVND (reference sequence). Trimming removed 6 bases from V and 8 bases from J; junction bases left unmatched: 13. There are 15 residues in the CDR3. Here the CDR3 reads CASSTGGADFWGYTF. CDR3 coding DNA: TGTGCCAGTAGCACAGGGGGCGCTGACTTTTGGGGCTACACCTTC.